The TCR beta chain under discussion was sequenced for a study of tumor-infiltrating lymphocytes in localized non-small cell lung cancer (dated by TCRdb to 2020 to 2023). About the investigation overall: The cohort included patients whose samples were collected after neoadjuvant chemotherapy, as well as both smokers and never-smokers and several histologies. Resected tumor tissue and uninvolved lung tissue described as non-adjacent to the tumor were contributed by each patient, with both tissues obtained from the same patient. The same patients underwent several integrated assays, with TCR sequencing performed together with flow cytometry, multiplex immunofluorescence, RNA-seq, exome sequencing and proteomics. In total, the ICON cohort was made up of under 180 surgical patients who had localized non-small cell lung cancer and whose tumors were resected. A total of roughly 50 patients were included in the paired tumor versus uninvolved lung comparison of immunoSEQ T-cell fraction. Study-wide findings and limitations: TCR-derived T-cell fraction did not differ between the flow cytometry-defined immunotypes IM1 (good prognosis) and IM2 (poor prognosis). Higher T cell infiltration in tumors than in uninvolved lung tissue was supported by TCRbeta sequencing, consistent with immunofluorescence CD3 counts. Because different pieces of the same tissue were used for different assays, technical variation could not be separated from intratumor heterogeneity. Recurrence-free survival showed no association with tumor T-cell fraction measured by TCR sequencing (p = 0.61). Assay coverage differed among patients according to how much tissue was available, so only a subset of the cohort had TCR sequencing.

A word on this clone: Which antigen it targets is not known. The record has no base qualities; no much larger clone is one base away.

The T-cell fraction in tumor and uninvolved lung tissue was provided by TCR sequencing with the immunoSEQ assay. The source study handled its data this way. In the survival analysis, patients were divided into a high T-cell fraction group (upper tertile) and a low T-cell fraction group (lower two tertiles), and the two groups were compared using a log-rank test. A signed-rank test was used to check for differences in T-cell fraction between paired tumor and uninvolved lung. Here the immuneACCESS table is served through TCRdb, limited to in-frame sequences with V and J called. Missing clones are a known gap in these copies; in checked studies unresolved V genes cover under half, and the rest lacks a known reason. That table furnishes V, J and clone size, whereas the DNA furnished D and trimming. The sample yields about 21,000 clones; nearly 80% were counted once. Under 4% of the sample comes from the top ten.

Patient enrollment in ICON started in the first half of 2016, and the final patient was enrolled in late 2018. From a subcohort of some 80 patients, fresh tumor and matched uninvolved tissue were collected for in-depth immune analyses, including TCR sequencing. DNA for TCR sequencing was isolated from bulk tissue, and no cell sorting was done. The CDR3 starts with the cysteine, ends with the phenylalanine, and has 16 residues. Only the CDR3 portion is preserved as DNA: 48 bases, with reading frame beginning at the first base. CDR1 and CDR2 are drawn from the germline V gene: MNHEY, SVGAGI. V is reduced by 1 base and J by 4 bases, leaving a spacing of 14 bases between them.

The source material was lung tumor tissue. The rearrangement joined TRBV6-5 to TRBJ2-1; the D segment could be TRBD2, given 6 matching bases. The TCR was taken from a human donor with non-small cell lung cancer. The CDR3 sequence is CASSYFGRRGYNEQFF. The nucleotide sequence is given as TGTGCCAGCAGTTACTTCGGACGCCGGGGGTACAATGAGCAGTTCTTC.